The clone carrying this T cell receptor (beta chain) was counted only a few times. Its target is not known. This sample is part of a study of T cell repertoires in aging, cancer and after chemotherapy. Across the study: Healthy donor repertoires were recorded over several months to years and showed clear clonal overlap. The whole study produced a dataset of several million TCR reads.

Peripheral blood genomic DNA, not sorted cells or RNA, was the template. General study points: Healthy donors lost TCR diversity with age mainly through richness, cancer patients through richness and evenness. Rebound thymic output was suggested by rising median generation probability during chemotherapy in each cancer cohort.

Rearranged V-D-J TRB sequences were amplified with a mixed TRB-A/B primer pool. In TCRdb, the multiplex PCR reads were re-called with MiXCR into one record per CDR3 protein. The sample has approximately 10,000 distinct CDR3 sequences; 25% to 30% are singletons. The V end lost 4 bases, the J end lost 3 bases, and 10 bases lay between the germline ends. The V gene's germline CDR1 is LNHNV and CDR2 YYDKDF (reference sequence). The CDR3 covers 13 residues. Input material: blood. This rearrangement joins TRBV15 to TRBJ2-7; TRBD2 is a possible D gene (6 bases). The origin of this receptor is a human donor in good health. CDR3 DNA: TGTGCCACCAGCAACGGGGGTTTCTACGAGCAGTACTTC. It yields the protein CATSNGGFYEQYF.